A selection of T cell receptor beta chains follows, all from one sample in a study. TCRdb passed the RT-PCR reads through MiXCR, listing each CDR3 protein once. The table records about 700,000 distinct CDR3 sequences, more than 13% of them present only once. Specimen: memory CD4+ T cells from blood. These receptors originate from a female donor in good health, serving as a healthy control. Each CDR3 is given with its conserved first and last residue.

j_call v_call cdr3_aa
TRBJ2-6 TRBV9 CASSVFTGEVARANVLTF
TRBJ2-3 TRBV9 CASSVEVSGGRTDTQYF
TRBJ2-2 TRBV20-1 CSARASSENTGELFF
TRBJ1-6 TRBV5-5 CASSLGRENSPLHF
TRBJ2-5 TRBV11-2 CASRTVGSGETQYF
TRBJ1-4 TRBV12-3/TRBV12-4 CASTITGFWGEKLFF
TRBJ2-6 TRBV27 CASSTNREAGANVLTF
TRBJ1-1 TRBV11-2 CASSRLPTGNTEAFF
TRBJ2-3 TRBV12-3/TRBV12-4 CASSRSGDGADTQYF
TRBJ2-6 TRBV7-9 CASSHTGSGANVLTF
TRBJ1-3 TRBV7-2 CASSLRTVGNSGNTIYF
TRBJ2-2 TRBV4-3 CASSQGATGVTGELFF
TRBJ2-6 TRBV4-3 CASSQETGALGRANVLTF
TRBJ1-5 TRBV30 CAWSGGVNGNQPQHF